This T cell receptor beta chain was recorded in a study of shared clonotypes between healthy human individuals. As concerns this clone: The antigen is undetermined.

The data were produced by immunoSEQ multiplex PCR, yet TCRdb's version contains in-frame clones alone and is incomplete. The data contain about 1 million clones, around 82% of them singletons. Study-wide points: Compared with memory subsets, naive subsets generally had larger estimated richness.

Sequencing was carried out using memory CD4+ T cells from PBMCs. Subset reported: CD45RA-negative fraction. The receptor comes from a man between 18 and 35 years old in good health. Some clones in this sample may be carry-over from other donors' samples.

CDR3 sequence reads: CASSAWGQGNTEAFF. In DNA form, the CDR3 reads TGTGCCAGCAGCGCCTGGGGACAGGGGAACACTGAAGCTTTCTTT. V gene TRBV9 combines with J gene TRBJ1-1; TRBD1 matches 9 bases. From germline, CDR1 is SGDLS and CDR2 YYNGEE. CDR3 length: 15 residues. The V and J ends lost 3 bases and 1 base, in that order; junction bases with no gene match: 4. Drawing the rest from reference TRBV9 and TRBJ1-1, the complete variable domain is DSGVTQTPKHLITATGQRVTLRCSPRSGDLSVYWYQQSLDQGLQFLIQYYNGEERAKGNILERFSAQQFPDLHSELNLSSLELGDSALYFCASSAWGQGNTEAFFGQGTRLTVV.